This TCR beta chain was sequenced for a study of regulatory T cells in long-lasting Graves disease. Trimming cost V 4 bases and J 8 bases, with 20 bases left between them. The CDR3 is 15 residues long. Germline loops: CDR1 MNHNS, CDR2 SASEGT. This sample's time point: newly diagnosed GD, antithyroid drugs for less than 3 months. Construction of the TCR library relied on RNA isolated from PBMCs. Building the TCR beta libraries relied on iRepertoire HTBI primers, and CDR3 regions underwent Arm-PCR. Under the authors' procedure: Spanning all samples, the identified segments comprised about 62 TRBV and approximately 13 TRBJ. MiXCR, run by TCRdb on the multiplex PCR reads, gives a single entry per CDR3 protein. TCRdb's processing, not the authors' own work, is the source of the V and J calls. In the table there are about 300,000 distinct CDR3 sequences, 15% to 20% of which are singletons.

This chain joins TRBV6-1 and TRBJ1-2; D might be TRBD1 (5 bases). This TCR came from a female donor with Graves disease. Here the sequenced sample was peripheral blood mononuclear cells (PBMCs), taken at new diagnosis, from a patient treated with antithyroid drugs. CDR3 in amino acids: CASSGDRGPGRGYTF. As DNA, the CDR3 is TGTGCCAGCAGTGGGGACCGGGGCCCAGGAAGGGGCTACACCTTC.